This T cell receptor beta chain is drawn from a study of blood T cell repertoires in COVID-19. Study context: Sources were T cells, B-cell-depleted T cells, or PBMCs; the material itself was cDNA or gDNA.

In the original workflow: From reference gene primer amplification, estimates of nucleated cell counts were derived. Here immunoSEQ multiplex PCR was the method, and the copy in TCRdb shows in-frame clones only, minus some. V, J and clone size are taken as reported in that table, and D and trimming were inferred from the DNA itself. The sample records roughly 380,000 clones, approximately 90% being singletons. The CDR3 covers 15 residues. The V segment lost 6 bases and the J segment 6 bases; nucleotides outside the gene matches: 10. The germline CDR1 and CDR2 sequences are SGHTA and FQGNSA. The chain recombines TRBV7-2 with TRBJ2-3, with 9 nucleotides matching TRBD1. The sample taken for sequencing was peripheral blood. The source is a woman aged 40 to 50 with COVID-19, enrolled during active disease. The CDR3 loop is CASSQDRGKLDTQYF. CDR3 DNA: TGTGCCAGCAGTCAGGACAGGGGAAAATTGGATACGCAGTATTTT.